A single sample is the source of the 15 T cell receptor beta chains below, sequenced in a study of beta chain features in type 1 diabetes. Sequenced material consisted of expressed TCRB transcripts (all of the isolated RNA was reverse transcribed). The repertoire was sequenced with immunoSEQ multiplex PCR; TCRdb's copy has only in-frame clones and lacks some. The table includes hundreds of thousands of clones, more than 13% detected once. Study results and caveats: A moderate, significant TCRB CDR3 shortening appeared in type 1 diabetes across four CD4+ subsets.

No antigen is known for these receptors. The sequencing sample was made of naive CD4+ T cells from blood. The receptors were gathered from a man aged 25-40 years with type 1 diabetes.

This clone was seen more than once but under ten times. The rearrangement joins TRBV27 to TRBJ2-7, with D tentatively TRBD1 (6 bases). Per the germline V gene, CDR1 is MNHEY and CDR2 is SMNVEV (reference sequence). This CDR3 has 14 residues. The V end was cut by 7 bases, the J end by 6 bases, with 19 bases between. The chain's CDR3 is CASKGGQFLSEQYF. CDR3 DNA sequence: TGTGCCAGCAAAGGAGGACAGTTCCTCTCCGAGCAGTACTTC.

This clone has only a few counts. J is TRBJ2-7 and V is TRBV6-5; D is possibly TRBD1 (6 bases). Germline V gives CDR1 MNHEY, CDR2 SVGAGI. Trimming took 0 bases from V and 4 from J, leaving 16 bases between them. This CDR3 comprises 16 residues. The CDR3 spells CASSYSKGSGVYEQYF. CDR3 nucleotide sequence: TGTGCCAGCAGTTACTCGAAGGGGTCAGGGGTATACGAGCAGTACTTC.

The rearrangement links TRBV7-9 to TRBJ2-1; tentatively, D is TRBD1 (5 bases). V lost 1 base to trimming and J lost 5 bases, with 9 bases between them. Germline CDR1 reads SEHNR; CDR2 reads FQNEAQ (reference sequence). The CDR3 is made up of 14 amino acids. CDR3 protein: CASSLGQLHNEQFF. CDR3 in DNA: TGTGCCAGCAGCTTAGGACAGCTTCACAATGAGCAGTTCTTC.

As DNA, the CDR3 is TGTGCCAGCAGCCCCAGGGGGGACGGCAAAGAAAAACTGTTTTTT. This sequence encodes CASSPRGDGKEKLFF. This chain links TRBV9 with TRBJ1-4; 7 bases match TRBD1. The CDR3 contains 15 residues. V was pared by 4 bases and J by 8 bases, with 11 bases of the junction left unmatched. Germline CDR1 SGDLS, CDR2 YYNGEE.

This clone was detected only a few times. This chain uses TRBV5-4 with TRBJ2-3; D call uncertain. V lost 0 bases and J 0 bases, leaving 5 bases between the germline ends. There are 14 residues in the CDR3. Germline lookup yields CDR1 SGHNT and CDR2 YYREEE (reference sequence). In DNA, the CDR3 is TGTGCCAGCAGCTTGGCTAGTAGCACAGATACGCAGTATTTT. Its translation is CASSLASSTDTQYF.

This chain connects TRBV29-1 to TRBJ2-1, with D hard to call. Trimming took off 4 bases at V and 3 bases at J, with 13 bases between the two ends. The CDR3 is made up of 14 amino acids. Germline V gene sequence: CDR1 SQVTM, CDR2 ANQGSEA. CDR3 region: CSVAIPRDYNEQFF. The CDR3 region has the DNA TGCAGCGTTGCTATACCTCGAGACTACAATGAGCAGTTCTTC.

This clone turned up a few times. V and J are TRBV28 and TRBJ1-2, with D maybe TRBD1 (5 bases). CDR3 size: 12 residues. V lost 7 bases and J lost 8, with 14 bases in between. CDR1 and CDR2 (germline): MDHEN, SYDVKM. The CDR3 spells CASNDGAGGYTF. The CDR3 DNA reads as TGTGCCAGCAATGATGGGGCCGGAGGCTACACCTTC.

In its sample, this clone was seen a few times. The chain is built from TRBV7-9 and TRBJ2-2; TRBD2 agrees at 8 bases. The V gene's germline CDR1 is SEHNR and CDR2 FQNEAQ (reference sequence). Trimming took 7 bases from V and 4 from J; bases not matched to a gene: 11. The CDR3 runs 16 residues. The CDR3 region has the DNA TGTGCCAGCACCTCGATCGGGAGGGAGAGCACCGGGGAGCTGTTTTTT. The encoded protein is CASTSIGRESTGELFF.

This clone occurred a few times. The rearrangement joins TRBV5-6 to TRBJ2-5; D might be TRBD2 (5 bases). CDR1 is SGHDT, CDR2 YYEEEE, per germline. V gave up 4 bases and J gave up 1 base, with 17 bases separating them. The CDR3 spans 16 residues. CDR3 region: CASSPAGVVSQETQYF. The CDR3 bases are TGTGCCAGCAGCCCGGCCGGGGTAGTGAGCCAAGAGACCCAGTACTTC.

The chain carries TRBV7-2 and TRBJ2-6, with D perhaps TRBD1 (5 bases). V dropped 6 bases and J dropped 4 bases, with 10 bases sitting between them. Germline CDR1 SGHTA, CDR2 FQGNSA. The CDR3 consists of 14 residues. The CDR3 region is CASSQGAGANVLTF. CDR3 DNA: TGTGCCAGCAGTCAGGGTGCCGGGGCCAACGTCCTGACTTTC.

The V call is TRBV7-2, the J call TRBJ1-5, with a tentative D call TRBD1 (5 bases). Per the germline V gene, CDR1 is SGHTA and CDR2 is FQGNSA. V lost 3 bases to trimming and J lost 7 bases, with 10 bases between them. The CDR3 extends over 13 amino acids. The CDR3 loop is CASSLITGQPQHF. Written as DNA, the CDR3 is TGTGCCAGCAGCTTGATTACAGGACAGCCCCAGCATTTT. Drawing the rest from reference TRBV7-2 and TRBJ1-5, the complete variable domain is GAGVSQSPSNKVTEKGKDVELRCDPISGHTALYWYRQSLGQGLEFLIYFQGNSAPDKSGLPSDRFSAERTGGSVSTLTIQRTQQEDSAVYLCASSLITGQPQHFGDGTRLSIL.

Comments on this clone: This CDR3 is also generated by other DNA sequences in the sample. CDR3 nucleotides: TGTGCCAGCAGCGTCGGACAGGGGAACTATGGCTACACCTTC. The encoded protein is CASSVGQGNYGYTF. This chain joins TRBV9 and TRBJ1-2, with 9 bases matching TRBD1. This CDR3 has 14 residues. Germline V gene data show CDR1 as SGDLS and CDR2 as YYNGEE. V was pared by 2 bases and J by 2 bases, with 1 base of the junction left unmatched.

In its sample, this clone was seen a few times. The chain's CDR3 is CASSQGPVNYEQYF. CDR3 DNA: TGCGCCAGCAGCCAAGGTCCAGTTAACTACGAGCAGTACTTC. The rearrangement links TRBV4-3 to TRBJ2-7; D not certain. This CDR3 comprises 14 residues. The V and J ends lost 1 base and 3 bases respectively, with 10 bases between them. The germline V gene encodes CDR1 LGHNA and CDR2 YSLEER.

The genes are TRBV7-2 and TRBJ2-7; tentatively, D is TRBD2 (6 bases). CDR3 length: 14 residues. Trimming removed 7 bases at V and 0 bases at J, with 13 bases between. Germline-derived CDR1 and CDR2 are SGHTA and FQGNSA. The DNA for the CDR3 is TGTGCCAGCACCGGGACTTACAGCTCCTACGAGCAGTACTTC. Translating it yields CASTGTYSSYEQYF.

This clone was seen a few times. The gene calls are TRBV21-1 and TRBJ1-5; the D segment call TRBD1 is taken from the table without a DNA check. TRBV21-1 is a listed pseudogene. The CDR3 totals 17 residues. The CDR3 region is CASSWDRGDISNQPQHF. CDR3 bases: TGTGCCAGCAGCTGGGACAGGGGGGATATTAGCAATCAGCCCCAGCATTTT.